Listed here are 30 T cell receptor beta chains from one sample, sequenced in a study of T-cell memory formation after mild COVID-19. MiXCR, run by TCRdb on the 5' RACE reads, gives a single entry per CDR3 protein. The sample holds fewer than 450,000 distinct CDR3 sequences, under 25% seen once. Sequencing was performed on PBMCs or a T cell subset sorted from them (not recorded which). These receptors were taken from an adult woman who had mild COVID-19 (a few samples of this study predate the infection). Cell type and time point are not known.

This clonotype was observed a few times. The rearrangement joins TRBV12-3 or TRBV12-4 to TRBJ1-1, with 8 nucleotides matching TRBD1. J gave up 11 bases and V 6 bases, and 5 bases lay outside the gene matches. This CDR3 has 11 residues. The CDR3 DNA sequence: TGTGCCAGCAGGCATACAGGGGGTGCTTTCTTT. Translation: CASRHTGGAFF.

The chain links TRBV4-1 to TRBJ1-1, with D perhaps matching TRBD1 (5 bases). The CDR3 extends over 15 amino acids. With 3 bases removed from V and 5 bases from J, the gap between germline ends came to 16 bases. Germline V lookup: CDR1 MGHRA, CDR2 YSYEKL. CDR3 residues: CASSHPQGRVTEAFF. CDR3 coding DNA: TGCGCCAGCAGCCACCCCCAGGGCAGGGTGACTGAAGCTTTCTTT.

The J gene is TRBJ1-2, the V gene TRBV19; possible D gene TRBD1, 5 bases. V lost 8 bases to trimming and J lost 3 bases, with 13 bases between them. The CDR3 consists of 13 residues. Germline loops: CDR1 LNHDA, CDR2 SQIVND (reference sequence). This chain's CDR3 is CASLEDTHYGYTF. The CDR3 bases are TGTGCCAGTCTTGAGGACACCCACTATGGCTACACCTTC.

This clonotype was seen a few times. The chain is built from TRBV3-1 and TRBJ2-7, with unresolved D. This CDR3 region has 13 residues. Per germline, CDR1 LGHDT and CDR2 YNNKEL (reference sequence). The V gene lost 3 bases and the J gene lost 3 bases, with 9 bases spanning the gap. The CDR3 is CASSQGIFYEQYF. CDR3 DNA sequence: TGTGCCAGCAGCCAGGGTATCTTCTACGAGCAGTACTTC.

Ten or more counts support this clonotype. J is TRBJ2-1 and V is TRBV24-1; no firm D call. V lost 4 bases to trimming and J lost 0 bases, with 9 bases between them. This CDR3 region has 15 residues. Per germline, CDR1 KGHDR and CDR2 SFDVKD. The CDR3 sequence: CATSDPLFSYNEQFF. The CDR3 DNA reads as TGTGCCACCAGTGACCCTCTGTTCTCCTACAATGAGCAGTTCTTC.

The sample holds a few counts of this clonotype. The chain combines TRBV5-1 with TRBJ2-1; TRBD2 aligns across 10 bases. The CDR3 spans 19 residues. Germline V gene lookup returns CDR1 SGHRS and CDR2 YFSETQ. Losses at the gene ends were 0 bases for V and 10 bases for J; bases not matched to a gene: 19. In DNA form, the CDR3 reads TGCGCCAGCAGCTTGGGGTATCGGAGCGGGGGGGCCGGAGGAGAAGAGCAGTTCTTC. This sequence encodes CASSLGYRSGGAGGEEQFF.

This clonotype was recorded a few times. This chain uses TRBV9 with TRBJ1-6; D perhaps matches TRBD1 (6 bases). This CDR3 has 17 amino acids. Germline CDR1 SGDLS, CDR2 YYNGEE. Trimming shortened V by 4 bases and J by 7 bases, and 21 bases separated the two germline ends. This CDR3 is CASSPQQGGASNSPLHF. The CDR3 DNA reads as TGTGCCAGCAGCCCCCAACAGGGAGGAGCGTCGAATTCACCCCTCCACTTT. Full variable domain (rest looked up from reference TRBV9 and TRBJ1-6): DSGVTQTPKHLITATGQRVTLRCSPRSGDLSVYWYQQSLDQGLQFLIQYYNGEERAKGNILERFSAQQFPDLHSELNLSSLELGDSALYFCASSPQQGGASNSPLHFGNGTRLTVT.

A few counts support this clonotype. V gene TRBV5-1 combines with J gene TRBJ2-3, with D possibly TRBD1 on 6 matching bases. Trimming shortened V by 4 bases and J by 0 bases, and 9 bases separated the two germline ends. CDR1 is SGHRS, CDR2 YFSETQ, per germline. CDR3 size: 14 residues. CDR3 amino acids: CASSKDSSTDTQYF. The CDR3 DNA reads TGCGCCAGCAGCAAGGACAGTAGCACAGATACGCAGTATTTT.

This clonotype came up a few times. The gene calls are TRBV5-6 and TRBJ2-1, with TRBD1 matching 8 bases. The CDR3 has 16 residues. Looked up from germline, CDR1 is SGHDT and CDR2 is YYEEEE. V lost 2 bases, J lost 6 bases, and 10 bases stayed unmatched. CDR3 protein: CASSLAGTGSFNEQFF. Written as DNA, the CDR3 is TGTGCCAGCAGCTTAGCTGGGACAGGTTCATTCAATGAGCAGTTCTTC.

This clonotype came up a few times. The rearrangement links TRBV5-1 to TRBJ1-5, with D perhaps matching TRBD1 (5 bases). This CDR3 has 15 residues. V gave up 5 bases and J gave up 4 bases, with 16 bases separating them. The germline gives CDR1 SGHRS, CDR2 YFSETQ. The CDR3 is CASSLGGVANQPQHF. DNA for the CDR3: TGCGCCAGCAGTCTCGGAGGGGTGGCAAATCAGCCCCAGCATTTT.

The rearrangement joins TRBV5-1 to TRBJ1-1; 7 nucleotides agree with TRBD1. CDR1 and CDR2 from the germline V gene are SGHRS and YFSETQ. The CDR3 sequence is 14 residues long. J lost 6 bases, V lost 2 bases, and 7 bases had no gene match. Here the CDR3 reads CASSFGTDYSEAFF. For the CDR3, the DNA is TGCGCCAGCAGCTTCGGGACAGATTATTCTGAAGCTTTCTTT.

This clonotype was detected only a few times. This chain uses TRBV6-5 with TRBJ1-5, with 7 bases that match TRBD1. Trimming took 5 bases from V and 9 from J; bases not matched to a gene: 10. This CDR3 has 14 amino acids. CDR1 and CDR2 from the germline V gene are MNHEY and SVGAGI. CDR3 sequence reads: CASSHLDRVGPQHF. CDR3 nucleotides: TGTGCCAGCAGTCACCTCGACAGGGTTGGGCCCCAGCATTTT.

This clonotype was observed a few times. The chain is built from TRBV20-1 and TRBJ1-2; D uncertain. Germline V lookup: CDR1 DFQATT, CDR2 SNEGSKA (reference sequence). The CDR3 is made up of 13 amino acids. V lost 3 bases and J lost 0, with 8 bases in between. The CDR3 region has the DNA TGCAGTGCTAGTCGGCAGACTAACTATGGCTACACCTTC. Protein sequence: CSASRQTNYGYTF.

This chain joins TRBV29-1 and TRBJ1-2; the match to TRBD1 covers 12 bases. The CDR3 is 19 amino acids. Germline assignment: CDR1 SQVTM and CDR2 ANQGSEA. Trimming cost V 2 bases and J 3 bases; bases outside gene matches: 16. CDR3 sequence (DNA): TGCAGCGTTGAATTAGATCCCGGGACAGGGGGCAGGGAGTACTATGGCTACACCTTC. Encoded protein: CSVELDPGTGGREYYGYTF.

In this sample, this clonotype turned up many times. This sequence joins TRBV7-2 and TRBJ2-7; 12 nucleotides align to TRBD2. Trimming removed 5 bases from V and 3 bases from J; junction bases left unmatched: 5. CDR1 is SGHTA, CDR2 FQGNSA, per germline. This CDR3 has 15 amino acids. In nucleotides, the CDR3 is TGTGCCAGCAGCCCCCGGACTAGCGGGAACTACGAGCAGTACTTC. This gives the protein CASSPRTSGNYEQYF. Together with reference TRBV7-2 and TRBJ2-7, the CDR3 gives the full variable domain: GAGVSQSPSNKVTEKGKDVELRCDPISGHTALYWYRQSLGQGLEFLIYFQGNSAPDKSGLPSDRFSAERTGGSVSTLTIQRTQQEDSAVYLCASSPRTSGNYEQYFGPGTRLTVT.

The rearrangement uses TRBV5-1 and TRBJ1-2; 7 nucleotides align to TRBD1. V was pared by 2 bases and J by 5 bases, with 15 bases of the junction left unmatched. The germline gives CDR1 SGHRS, CDR2 YFSETQ. The CDR3 consists of 17 residues. CDR3 loop: CASSLLPEGASWYGYTF. Written as DNA, the CDR3 is TGCGCCAGCAGCTTACTCCCGGAGGGGGCTTCTTGGTATGGCTACACCTTC.

This clonotype was counted many times. The chain recombines TRBV20-1 with TRBJ2-1; 15 bases fit TRBD2. The CDR3 spans 14 residues. Germline lookup yields CDR1 DFQATT and CDR2 SNEGSKA (reference sequence). V trimming: 6 bases; J trimming: 12 bases; junction bases outside the gene matches: 9. CDR3 in DNA: TGCAGTGCCCGGGGACTAGCGGGAGGAGGGACGCAGTTCTTC. Translating it yields CSARGLAGGGTQFF.

V gene TRBV4-1 combines with J gene TRBJ2-2; TRBD1 agrees at 7 bases. V dropped 3 bases and J dropped 2; count of bases not matched to a gene: 3. This CDR3 region has 15 residues. The germline V gene has CDR1 MGHRA and CDR2 YSYEKL. CDR3 amino acids: CASSQGQINTGELFF. The CDR3 DNA reads as TGCGCCAGCAGCCAGGGACAGATAAACACCGGGGAGCTGTTTTTT.

The chain recombines TRBV11-2 with TRBJ2-3; 8 bases match TRBD2. The CDR3 loop spans 13 amino acids. With 10 bases clipped from V and 5 bases from J, the junction kept 8 bases outside the gene matches. Germline lookup yields CDR1 SGHAT and CDR2 FQNNGV. The CDR3 DNA reads TGTGCCACGCAGGGACTAGAGTTAGATACGCAGTATTTT. Its protein product is CATQGLELDTQYF. Full variable domain (remainder filled in from reference TRBV11-2 and TRBJ2-3): EAGVAQSPRYKIIEKRQSVAFWCNPISGHATLYWYQQILGQGPKLLIQFQNNGVVDDSQLPKDRFSAERLKGVDSTLKIQPAKLEDSAVYLCATQGLELDTQYFGPGTRLTVL.

This clonotype showed up many times. The chain has TRBV5-1 and TRBJ2-7; D might be TRBD1 (5 bases). This CDR3 is 14 amino acids long. V dropped 0 bases and J dropped 0 bases, with 7 bases sitting between them. Looked up from germline, CDR1 is SGHRS and CDR2 is YFSETQ. CDR3 DNA sequence: TGCGCCAGCAGCTTGGAGGGGAACTCCTACGAGCAGTACTTC. Residues: CASSLEGNSYEQYF.

This rearrangement joins TRBV5-1 to TRBJ1-1; possibly TRBD1 for D (6 bases). Germline V gene sequence: CDR1 SGHRS, CDR2 YFSETQ. The CDR3 loop spans 14 amino acids. V was trimmed by 5 bases and J by 0 bases, leaving 11 bases between them. The CDR3 nucleotides read TGCGCCAGCAGAATAACAGGGTTGAACACTGAAGCTTTCTTT. Its translation: CASRITGLNTEAFF. Variable domain in full (rest from reference TRBV5-1 and TRBJ1-1): KAGVTQTPRYLIKTRGQQVTLSCSPISGHRSVSWYQQTPGQGLQFLFEYFSETQRNKGNFPGRFSGRQFSNSRSEMNVSTLELGDSALYLCASRITGLNTEAFFGQGTRLTVV.

The V and J genes are TRBV5-1 and TRBJ2-3, with TRBD2 matching 12 bases. The CDR3 is made up of 17 amino acids. Germline CDR1 is SGHRS and CDR2 is YFSETQ. V was pared by 3 bases and J by 4 bases, with 9 bases of the junction left unmatched. CDR3 loop: CASSSMTSGGAADTQYF. CDR3 coding DNA: TGCGCCAGCAGCTCGATGACTAGCGGGGGCGCGGCAGATACGCAGTATTTT. Combining the CDR3 with reference TRBV5-1 and TRBJ2-3 gives the whole variable domain KAGVTQTPRYLIKTRGQQVTLSCSPISGHRSVSWYQQTPGQGLQFLFEYFSETQRNKGNFPGRFSGRQFSNSRSEMNVSTLELGDSALYLCASSSMTSGGAADTQYFGPGTRLTVL.

The chain combines TRBV5-1 with TRBJ1-2; TRBD1 agrees at 7 bases. Unmatched junction bases numbered 4, after V lost 7 bases and J lost 4 bases. This CDR3 is built from 12 residues. From germline, CDR1 is SGHRS and CDR2 YFSETQ. The CDR3 spells CASRQGVYGYTF. In DNA, the CDR3 is TGCGCCAGCCGGCAGGGGGTCTATGGCTACACCTTC.

The V call is TRBV6-1, the J call TRBJ2-2, with a tentative D call TRBD2 (6 bases). Germline CDR1 is MNHNS and CDR2 is SASEGT. This CDR3 has 14 amino acids. Trimming stripped 6 bases from V and 8 bases from J, with 16 bases between. CDR3 residues: CASSLGGNRGELFF. The CDR3 coding sequence is TGTGCCAGCAGCCTGGGGGGTAATCGAGGGGAGCTGTTTTTT.

This clonotype was picked up a small number of times. The J gene is TRBJ2-1, the V gene TRBV7-3; TRBD2 matches 8 bases. This CDR3 contains 17 residues. Trimming cost V 3 bases and J 0 bases; bases outside gene matches: 7. Germline lookup yields CDR1 SGHTA and CDR2 FQGTGA. This CDR3 reads CASSFGTSGSSYNEQFF. In nucleotides, the CDR3 is TGTGCCAGCAGCTTCGGAACTAGCGGAAGCTCCTACAATGAGCAGTTCTTC.

This rearrangement joins TRBV11-3 to TRBJ2-3; D possibly corresponds to TRBD1 (6 bases). Trimming removed 6 bases from V and 7 bases from J, with 23 bases in between. From germline, CDR1 is SGHNT and CDR2 YENEEA. The CDR3 spans 16 residues. The CDR3 nucleotides read TGTGCCAGCAGACCACCCCCAGGGGTGCTACCAAATACGCAGTATTTT. Encoded protein: CASRPPPGVLPNTQYF. Full variable domain (rest looked up from reference TRBV11-3 and TRBJ2-3): EAGVVQSPRYKIIEKKQPVAFWCNPISGHNTLYWYLQNLGQGPELLIRYENEEAVDDSQLPKDRFSAERLKGVDSTLKIQPAELGDSAVYLCASRPPPGVLPNTQYFGPGTRLTVL.

This clonotype was recorded at least ten times. CDR3 in DNA: TGTGCCAGCAGTAGACTAGCGGGAGCAGAGGAGACCCAGTACTTC. Protein: CASSRLAGAEETQYF. The chain links TRBV12-3 or TRBV12-4 to TRBJ2-5, with TRBD2 matching 12 bases. The CDR3 runs to 15 residues. The V segment lost 5 bases and the J segment 5 bases; nucleotides outside the gene matches: 6.

This clonotype was seen only a few times. The chain uses TRBV20-1 and TRBJ1-1; D gene uncertain. The CDR3 contains 15 residues. The V end was cut by 3 bases, the J end by 0 bases, with 14 bases between. Germline loops: CDR1 DFQATT, CDR2 SNEGSKA (reference sequence). The CDR3 region has the DNA TGCAGTGCTAGTTTAGTTCGCGCCATGAACACTGAAGCTTTCTTT. It yields the protein CSASLVRAMNTEAFF.

This clonotype has just a few counts. The chain combines TRBV6-6 with TRBJ1-5; 8 positions match TRBD1. CDR1 MNHNY and CDR2 SVGAGI come from the germline V gene (reference sequence). The CDR3 spans 16 residues. With V trimmed by 7 bases and J by 3 bases, 11 bases remained unmatched. Written as DNA, the CDR3 is TGTGCCAGCATGGCATGGGGGACAGGTAACAATCAGCCCCAGCATTTT. It encodes CASMAWGTGNNQPQHF.

This chain joins TRBV20-1 and TRBJ2-7, with D possibly matching TRBD1 (5 bases). The CDR3 is made up of 14 amino acids. CDR1 is DFQATT, CDR2 SNEGSKA, per germline (reference sequence). The CDR3 protein is CSALRQGHSYEQYF. CDR3 nucleotides: TGCAGCGCCTTACGCCAGGGCCACTCCTACGAGCAGTACTTC.